A single T cell receptor beta chain is shown here with its context. The data were obtained in a study of blood T cell repertoires in COVID-19. Study information: Specimens from acute and convalescent COVID-19 originated in the United States, Italy and Spain. Nucleic acid was either cDNA or gDNA, and it came from T cells, B-cell-depleted T cells, or PBMCs.

In the source study's methods: Amplifying reference gene primers gave estimates of nucleated cell counts. Assay: immunoSEQ multiplex PCR; the TCRdb copy retains only in-frame clones and omits some. Clone size and the V and J calls come from that table; the DNA yielded D and trimming. The table records 90,000 to 150,000 clones, about 86% of them present only once. V was trimmed by 0 bases and J by 7 bases, leaving 13 bases between them. The V gene's germline CDR1 is SGHRS and CDR2 YFSETQ. The CDR3 contains 15 residues. The V and J genes are TRBV5-1 and TRBJ1-4; D unresolved. The clonotype comes from a woman in her 50s with active or convalescent COVID-19. The sample taken for sequencing was peripheral blood. The CDR3 sequence is CASSLGARGFEKLFF. The CDR3, as DNA: TGCGCCAGCAGCTTGGGAGCCCGGGGATTTGAAAAACTGTTTTTT.